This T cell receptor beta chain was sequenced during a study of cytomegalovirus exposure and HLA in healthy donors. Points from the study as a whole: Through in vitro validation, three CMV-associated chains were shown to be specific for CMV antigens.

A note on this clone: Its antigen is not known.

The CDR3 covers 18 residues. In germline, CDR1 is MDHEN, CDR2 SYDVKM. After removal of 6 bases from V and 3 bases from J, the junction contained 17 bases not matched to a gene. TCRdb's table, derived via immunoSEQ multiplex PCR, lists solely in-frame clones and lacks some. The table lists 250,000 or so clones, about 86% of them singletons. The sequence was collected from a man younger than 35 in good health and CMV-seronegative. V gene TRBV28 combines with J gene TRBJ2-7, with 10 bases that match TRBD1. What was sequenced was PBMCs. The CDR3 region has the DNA TGTGCCAGCAGCACCGCGCCGTTCGTTGGGGACAGGGGCTACGAGCAGTACTTC. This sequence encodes CASSTAPFVGDRGYEQYF.